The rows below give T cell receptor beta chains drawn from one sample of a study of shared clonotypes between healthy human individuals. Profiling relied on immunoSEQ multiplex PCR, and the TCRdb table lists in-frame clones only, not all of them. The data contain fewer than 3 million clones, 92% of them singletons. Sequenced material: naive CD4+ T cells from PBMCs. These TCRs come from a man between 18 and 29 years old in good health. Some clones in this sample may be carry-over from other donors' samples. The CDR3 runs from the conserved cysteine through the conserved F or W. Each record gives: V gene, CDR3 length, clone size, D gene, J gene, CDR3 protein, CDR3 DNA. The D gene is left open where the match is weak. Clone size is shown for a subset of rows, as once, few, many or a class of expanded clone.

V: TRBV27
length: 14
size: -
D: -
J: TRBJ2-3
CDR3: CASSLSGRRDTQYF
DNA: TGTGCCAGCAGTTTATCAGGGAGAAGGGATACGCAGTATTTT

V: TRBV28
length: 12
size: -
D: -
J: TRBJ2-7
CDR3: CASSLGSAEQYF
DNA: TGTGCCAGCAGTTTAGGCTCAGCCGAGCAGTACTTC

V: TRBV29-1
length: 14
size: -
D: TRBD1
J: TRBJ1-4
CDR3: CSVRQGATNEKLFF
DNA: TGCAGCGTCCGACAGGGGGCGACTAATGAAAAACTGTTTTTT

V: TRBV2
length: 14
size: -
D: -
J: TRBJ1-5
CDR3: CASSEQQGRQPQHF
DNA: TGTGCCAGCAGTGAACAGCAGGGGCGTCAGCCCCAGCATTTT

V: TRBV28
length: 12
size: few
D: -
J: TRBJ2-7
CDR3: CASNEGGYEQYF
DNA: TGTGCCAGCAATGAAGGGGGCTACGAGCAGTACTTC

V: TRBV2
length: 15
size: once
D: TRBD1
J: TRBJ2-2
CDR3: CASSEQGGNTGELFF
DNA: TGTGCCAGCAGCGAACAGGGGGGGAACACCGGGGAGCTGTTTTTT

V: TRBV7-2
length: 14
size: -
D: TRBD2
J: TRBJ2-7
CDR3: CASSLAGGPYEQYF
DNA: TGTGCCAGCAGCCTAGCGGGAGGTCCCTACGAGCAGTACTTC

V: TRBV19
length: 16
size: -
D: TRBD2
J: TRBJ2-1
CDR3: CASSRNSGRGSHEQFF
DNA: TGTGCCAGTAGTAGGAATAGCGGGAGGGGTTCTCATGAGCAGTTCTTC

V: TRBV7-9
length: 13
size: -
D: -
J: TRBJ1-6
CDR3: CASSSGVGSPLHF
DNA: TGTGCCAGCAGCTCAGGGGTCGGATCACCCCTCCACTTT

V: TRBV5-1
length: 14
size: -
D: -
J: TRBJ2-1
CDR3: CASSHPSDLDEQFF
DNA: TGCGCCAGCAGCCACCCCTCCGACTTGGATGAGCAGTTCTTC

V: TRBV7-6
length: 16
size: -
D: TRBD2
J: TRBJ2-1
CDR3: CASSSRLAGEGNEQFF
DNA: TGTGCCAGCAGCTCGAGACTAGCGGGAGAAGGAAATGAGCAGTTCTTC

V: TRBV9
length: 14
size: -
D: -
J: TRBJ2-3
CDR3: CASSAGLYTDTQYF
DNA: TGTGCCAGCAGCGCGGGACTTTACACAGATACGCAGTATTTT

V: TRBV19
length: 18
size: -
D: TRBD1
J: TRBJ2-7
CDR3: CASSIGLGGTGLTYEQYF
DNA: TGTGCCAGTAGTATCGGGCTCGGCGGGACAGGACTAACCTACGAGCAGTACTTC

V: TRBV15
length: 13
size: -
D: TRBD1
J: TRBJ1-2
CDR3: CATSVRQGGGYTF
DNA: TGTGCCACCAGCGTTAGACAGGGGGGCGGCTACACCTTC

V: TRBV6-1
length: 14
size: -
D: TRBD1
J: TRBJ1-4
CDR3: CASSARDRGEKLFF
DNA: TGTGCCAGCAGTGCCCGGGACAGGGGAGAAAAACTGTTTTTT

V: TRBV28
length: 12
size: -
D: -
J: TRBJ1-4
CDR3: CASRVANEKLFF
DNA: TGTGCCAGCAGGGTAGCTAATGAAAAACTGTTTTTT

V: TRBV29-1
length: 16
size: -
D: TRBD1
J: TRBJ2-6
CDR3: CSVEGQGNSGANVLTF
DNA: TGCAGCGTTGAGGGACAGGGGAACTCTGGGGCCAACGTCCTGACTTTC

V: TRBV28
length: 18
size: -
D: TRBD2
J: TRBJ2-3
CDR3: CASNWREMISWGTDTQYF
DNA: TGTGCCAGCAATTGGCGGGAGATGATTTCGTGGGGGACAGATACGCAGTATTTT

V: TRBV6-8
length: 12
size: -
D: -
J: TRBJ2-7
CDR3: CASSYSLGGQYF
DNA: TGTGCCAGCAGTTACTCTCTGGGTGGGCAGTACTTC

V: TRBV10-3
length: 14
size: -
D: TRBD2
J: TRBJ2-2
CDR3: CAISEVLAGGTLFF
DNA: TGTGCCATCAGTGAGGTGCTAGCGGGAGGAACCCTGTTTTTT

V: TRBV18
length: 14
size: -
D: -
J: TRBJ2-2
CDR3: CASSHDRNTGELFF
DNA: TGTGCCAGCTCACATGACAGAAACACCGGGGAGCTGTTTTTT

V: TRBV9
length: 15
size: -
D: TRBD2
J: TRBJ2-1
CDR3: CASSPGGNSYNEQFF
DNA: TGTGCCAGCAGCCCGGGAGGAAATTCCTACAATGAGCAGTTCTTC

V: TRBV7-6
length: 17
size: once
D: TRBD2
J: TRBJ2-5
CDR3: CASSLRREVSRRETQYF
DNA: TGTGCCAGCAGCTTACGGCGGGAGGTTAGTCGGCGCGAGACCCAGTACTTC

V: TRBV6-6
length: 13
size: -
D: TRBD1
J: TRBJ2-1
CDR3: CASSKDRANEQFF
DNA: TGTGCCAGCAGTAAAGACAGGGCCAATGAGCAGTTCTTC

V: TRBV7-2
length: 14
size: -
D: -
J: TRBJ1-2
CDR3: CASSLNGGPYGYTF
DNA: TGTGCCAGCAGCTTAAATGGGGGGCCTTATGGCTACACCTTC

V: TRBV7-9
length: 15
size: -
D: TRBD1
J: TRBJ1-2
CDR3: CASSARGQGNYGYTF
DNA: TGTGCCAGCAGCGCGAGGGGACAGGGAAACTATGGCTACACCTTC

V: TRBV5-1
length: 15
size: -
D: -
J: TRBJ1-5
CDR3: CASSPQAGVNQPQHF
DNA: TGCGCCAGCAGCCCGCAGGCGGGGGTCAATCAGCCCCAGCATTTT

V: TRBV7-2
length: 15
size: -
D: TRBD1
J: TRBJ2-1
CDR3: CASSFRSVQGDEQFF
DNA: TGTGCCAGCAGCTTTCGAAGCGTACAGGGGGATGAGCAGTTCTTC

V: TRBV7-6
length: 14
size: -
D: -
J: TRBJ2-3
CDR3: CASSLRASTDTQYF
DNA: TGTGCCAGCAGCTTACGGGCGAGCACAGATACGCAGTATTTT

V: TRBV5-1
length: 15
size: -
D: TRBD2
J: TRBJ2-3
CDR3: CASGEGLIHADTQYF
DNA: TGCGCCAGCGGGGAGGGACTAATTCACGCAGATACGCAGTATTTT

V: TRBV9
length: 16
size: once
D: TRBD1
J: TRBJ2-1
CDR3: CASSVDGTGSLNEQFF
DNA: TGTGCCAGCAGCGTAGATGGGACAGGGTCGCTTAATGAGCAGTTCTTC

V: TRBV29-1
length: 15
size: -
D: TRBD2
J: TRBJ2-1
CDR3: CSAVAGLAGINEQFF
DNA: TGCAGCGCCGTGGCGGGACTAGCGGGTATCAATGAGCAGTTCTTC

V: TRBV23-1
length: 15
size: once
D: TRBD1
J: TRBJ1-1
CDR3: CASRWTGKVFAEAFF
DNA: TGCGCCAGCAGATGGACAGGGAAGGTATTCGCTGAAGCTTTCTTT

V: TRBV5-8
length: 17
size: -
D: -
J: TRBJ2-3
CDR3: CASSWGLGGGPTDTQYF
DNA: TGTGCCAGCAGCTGGGGCCTAGGGGGAGGCCCTACAGATACGCAGTATTTT

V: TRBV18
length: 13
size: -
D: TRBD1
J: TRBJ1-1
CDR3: CASQNGQGTEAFF
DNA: TGTGCCAGCCAAAATGGACAGGGCACTGAAGCTTTCTTT

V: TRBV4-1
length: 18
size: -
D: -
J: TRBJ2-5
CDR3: CASSQTHPGGQSRETQYF
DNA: TGCGCCAGCAGCCAGACCCACCCGGGTGGACAGAGTCGGGAGACCCAGTACTTC

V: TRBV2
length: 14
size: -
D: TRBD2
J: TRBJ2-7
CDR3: CAGRLAGLTYEQYF
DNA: TGTGCCGGCAGACTAGCGGGCCTCACCTACGAGCAGTACTTC

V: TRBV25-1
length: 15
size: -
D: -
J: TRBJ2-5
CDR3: CASSESRGDQETQYF
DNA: TGTGCCAGCAGTGAGAGTAGGGGGGACCAAGAGACCCAGTACTTC

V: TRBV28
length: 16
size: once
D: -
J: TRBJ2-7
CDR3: CASSKAAEPNPIEQYF
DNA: TGTGCCAGCAGTAAGGCCGCAGAACCCAACCCTATCGAGCAGTACTTC

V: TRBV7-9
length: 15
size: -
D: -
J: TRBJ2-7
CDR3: CASSLAKDGTYEQYF
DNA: TGTGCCAGCAGCTTAGCCAAAGACGGGACCTACGAGCAGTACTTC

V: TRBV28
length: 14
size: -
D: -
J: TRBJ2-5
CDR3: CASSGAPTRETQYF
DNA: TGTGCCAGCAGTGGGGCCCCTACGCGGGAGACCCAGTACTTC